Following are 14 T cell receptor beta chains from one sample sequenced in a study of cytotoxic CD8 clonotypes in ibrutinib-treated CLL. Assay used: immunoSEQ multiplex PCR; TCRdb lists only in-frame clones, some missing. The sample has roughly 200,000 clones; about 72% are singletons. Source: PBMCs, taken after 24 months of ibrutinib treatment. The receptors were sampled from a human donor with chronic lymphocytic leukemia.

The chain links TRBV5-4 to TRBJ2-3; 8 bases map to TRBD2. Unmatched junction bases numbered 10, after V lost 4 bases and J lost 6 bases. CDR1 and CDR2 from the germline V gene are SGHNT and YYREEE (reference sequence). CDR3 length equals 15 residues. The CDR3 sequence is CASSPGRAGVDTQYF. The DNA for the CDR3 is TGTGCCAGCAGCCCGGGGAGAGCGGGAGTTGATACGCAGTATTTT.

This clone was found once. The chain combines TRBV18 with TRBJ1-2; TRBD1 aligns across 9 bases. Germline V CDR1 and CDR2: KGHSH, LQKENI. The CDR3 consists of 15 residues. V lost 3 bases, J lost 5 bases, and 7 bases stayed unmatched. The CDR3 region has the DNA TGTGCCAGCTCACCGCGGACAGGGGTTTTGTATGGCTACACCTTC. It translates to CASSPRTGVLYGYTF.

This clone was counted between two and nine times. The rearrangement uses TRBV11-2 and TRBJ1-5; D is possibly TRBD1 (5 bases). Germline CDR1 and CDR2: SGHAT and FQNNGV. The V and J ends lost 1 base and 6 bases respectively, with 16 bases between them. This CDR3 spans 16 amino acids. The CDR3 protein is CASSLGYGTRPQPQHF. The CDR3 DNA follows: TGTGCCAGCAGCTTAGGCTACGGGACCCGACCTCAGCCCCAGCATTTT.

This chain links TRBV10-3 with TRBJ1-1; D is unresolved. V lost 4 bases and J lost 1, with 7 bases in between. CDR3 length equals 13 residues. Looked up from germline, CDR1 is ENHRY and CDR2 is SYGVKD. CDR3 sequence (DNA): TGTGCCATCAGTGGACAATGGAACACTGAAGCTTTCTTT. The encoded protein is CAISGQWNTEAFF.

V usage is TRBV18 and J usage is TRBJ2-7, with 7 bases identical to TRBD1. This CDR3 spans 13 amino acids. Germline V gene data show CDR1 as KGHSH and CDR2 as LQKENI. V gave up 4 bases and J gave up 2 bases; unmatched junction bases: 2. The CDR3 is CASSRTGTYEQYF. The CDR3 DNA reads as TGTGCCAGCTCACGGACAGGAACCTACGAGCAGTACTTC.

The CDR3 sequence: CASSHISGFSYNEQFF. DNA for the CDR3: TGTGCCAGCAGTCATATCAGCGGGTTCTCCTACAATGAGCAGTTCTTC. The chain recombines TRBV9 with TRBJ2-1; D perhaps matches TRBD2 (6 bases). Germline loops: CDR1 SGDLS, CDR2 YYNGEE. This CDR3 region has 16 residues. V lost 5 bases and J 0 bases, leaving 15 bases between the germline ends.

This chain connects TRBV14 to TRBJ2-5, with D possibly being TRBD2 (6 bases). V was shortened by 1 base and J by 3 bases, with 18 bases between the two germline ends. Per the germline V gene, CDR1 is SGHDN and CDR2 is FVKESK. This CDR3 region has 17 residues. The CDR3 region is CASSQVAGIIPKETQYF. The CDR3 nucleotides are TGTGCCAGCAGCCAAGTGGCGGGAATTATTCCAAAAGAGACCCAGTACTTC.

The chain has TRBV27 and TRBJ1-4, with a possible D match to TRBD1 (6 bases). CDR1 is MNHEY, CDR2 SMNVEV, per germline (reference sequence). The CDR3 runs to 15 residues. Trimming stripped 2 bases from V and 7 bases from J, with 14 bases between. This chain's CDR3 is CASSLGGALFEKLFF. The CDR3 nucleotides read TGTGCCAGCAGTTTAGGGGGCGCGTTGTTTGAAAAACTGTTTTTT.

The chain uses TRBV5-1 and TRBJ2-1; maybe TRBD1 (5 bases). This CDR3 spans 14 amino acids. V was pared by 0 bases and J by 4 bases, with 8 bases between. Germline V gene data show CDR1 as SGHRS and CDR2 as YFSETQ. The CDR3 sequence: CASSLDSGYNEQFF. The CDR3 nucleotides are TGCGCCAGCAGCTTGGACTCAGGGTACAATGAGCAGTTCTTC.

The V call is TRBV7-6, the J call TRBJ1-2; TRBD1 matches at 9 bases. V lost 4 bases to trimming and J lost 0 bases; unmatched junction nucleotides: 18. CDR1 and CDR2 (germline): SGHVS, FNYEAQ. This CDR3 region has 20 residues. CDR3 residues: CASSSPKMRDRVFSNYGYTF. The CDR3 bases are TGTGCCAGCAGCTCCCCTAAAATGAGGGACAGGGTATTCTCTAACTATGGCTACACCTTC.

The chain carries TRBV7-9 and TRBJ1-1; D is undetermined. Germline V gene lookup returns CDR1 SEHNR and CDR2 FQNEAQ (reference sequence). The CDR3 runs 13 residues. V gave up 3 bases and J gave up 1 base, with 6 bases separating them. The CDR3, as DNA: TGTGCCAGCAGCTTCGGTGGGAACACTGAAGCTTTCTTT. Its protein product is CASSFGGNTEAFF.

This sequence joins TRBV4-1 and TRBJ2-7; D is perhaps TRBD1 (6 bases). The CDR3 contains 17 residues. CDR1 MGHRA and CDR2 YSYEKL come from the germline V gene. V lost 3 bases to trimming and J lost 6 bases, with 24 bases between them. CDR3 nucleotide sequence: TGCGCCAGCAGCCACCGCCCTACAGGGCCTGCAACGGTCGAGCAGTACTTC. It codes for CASSHRPTGPATVEQYF.

CDR3 in DNA: TGCGCCAGCTCGGCGGGACAGGGGGCTGGTAATGAAAAACTGTTTTTT. Residues: CASSAGQGAGNEKLFF. This sequence joins TRBV5-1 and TRBJ1-4; 12 bases map to TRBD1. The length of the CDR3 is 16 residues. In germline, CDR1 is SGHRS, CDR2 YFSETQ. Trimming at V came to 7 bases and at J to 4 bases, leaving 8 bases not matched to a gene.

The chain carries TRBV5-1 and TRBJ2-7; D is unclear. The V and J ends lost 0 bases and 3 bases respectively, with 13 bases between them. Per germline, CDR1 SGHRS and CDR2 YFSETQ. The CDR3 contains 15 residues. The CDR3 protein is CASSLVSAAGYEQYF. DNA of the CDR3: TGCGCCAGCAGCTTGGTCTCAGCCGCCGGCTACGAGCAGTACTTC.